Below are 32 T cell receptor beta chains sequenced from a single sample in a study of blood T cell repertoires in COVID-19. The repertoire was sequenced with immunoSEQ multiplex PCR; TCRdb's copy has only in-frame clones and lacks some. The sample shows 220,000 or so clones, 75% to 90% of them seen only once. The sequencing input was peripheral blood. The receptors derive from a woman older than 75 with COVID-19, enrolled during active disease.

This chain links TRBV3-1 (or the pseudogene TRBV3-2) with TRBJ1-3; a weak D match, TRBD1 (6 bases). The CDR3 is made up of 16 amino acids. The V gene lost 4 bases and the J gene lost 0 bases, with 13 bases spanning the gap. Germline-derived CDR1 and CDR2 are LGHDT and YNNKEL (reference sequence). The CDR3 is CASSRQGSFSGNTIYF. The CDR3, as DNA: TGTGCCAGCAGCCGTCAGGGGAGCTTCTCTGGAAACACCATATATTTT.

This rearrangement joins TRBV5-1 to TRBJ1-1; 8 bases agree with TRBD1. Germline assignment: CDR1 SGHRS and CDR2 YFSETQ. V was clipped by 3 bases and J by 5 bases; unmatched bases: 12. The CDR3 contains 16 residues. The CDR3: CASSYHPGGEETEAFF. In DNA form, the CDR3 reads TGCGCCAGCAGCTACCACCCAGGGGGCGAGGAAACTGAAGCTTTCTTT.

This clone was seen only once. The V and J genes are TRBV5-1 and TRBJ1-1; D uncertain. CDR1 and CDR2 from the germline V gene are SGHRS and YFSETQ. There are 13 residues in the CDR3. The ends were cut back, 2 bases at V and 4 bases at J, with 9 bases in the middle. The CDR3 nucleotides are TGCGCCAGCAGCTTCTCTCTCGGCACTGAAGCTTTCTTT. This gives the protein CASSFSLGTEAFF.

This clone was detected a few times. V gene TRBV28 combines with J gene TRBJ1-4; tentatively, D is TRBD1 (6 bases). Germline CDR1 reads MDHEN; CDR2 reads SYDVKM. This CDR3 is 14 amino acids long. V was clipped by 4 bases and J by 8 bases, with 14 bases between them. CDR3 region: CASSSLQGHEKLFF. The CDR3 bases are TGTGCCAGCAGTTCCCTCCAGGGGCACGAAAAACTGTTTTTT. The variable domain in full, with the rest retrieved from reference TRBV28 and TRBJ1-4, is DVKVTQSSRYLVKRTGEKVFLECVQDMDHENMFWYRQDPGLGLRLIYFSYDVKMKEKGDIPEGYSVSREKKERFSLILESASTNQTSMYLCASSSLQGHEKLFFGSGTQLSVL.

This chain uses TRBV19 with TRBJ1-1, with D possibly matching TRBD1 (5 bases). Trimming removed 4 bases at V and 5 bases at J, with 20 bases between. CDR3 size: 16 residues. CDR1 is LNHDA and CDR2 is SQIVND in the germline V gene (reference sequence). The CDR3 loop reads CASSSKVRQGGTEAFF. In DNA, the CDR3 is TGTGCCAGTAGTAGTAAGGTTCGGCAGGGTGGAACTGAAGCTTTCTTT.

V usage is TRBV28 and J usage is TRBJ1-3; D unclear. With 6 bases removed from V and 0 bases from J, the gap between germline ends came to 6 bases. CDR1 MDHEN and CDR2 SYDVKM come from the germline V gene. CDR3 length equals 13 residues. In DNA form, the CDR3 reads TGTGCCAGCAGCGCTAGCTCTGGAAACACCATATATTTT. It specifies CASSASSGNTIYF.

The V and J genes are TRBV7-9 and TRBJ1-5; no definite D call. The CDR3 spans 13 residues. Per the germline V gene, CDR1 is SEHNR and CDR2 is FQNEAQ (reference sequence). Between the trimmed V and J ends, which lost 3 bases and 7 bases, there was a span of 10 bases. The CDR3 region is CASSFGPGQPQHF. The CDR3 DNA reads TGTGCCAGCAGCTTTGGCCCGGGGCAGCCCCAGCATTTT.

J is TRBJ2-7 and V is TRBV13; TRBD2 agrees at 7 bases. The CDR3 is made up of 16 amino acids. Trimming cost V 3 bases and J 3 bases; bases outside gene matches: 11. Per germline, CDR1 PRHDT and CDR2 FYEKMQ (reference sequence). In nucleotides, the CDR3 is TGTGCCAGCAGCTTTAGTCGGAGCGGGACCCGCTACGAGCAGTACTTC. Protein sequence: CASSFSRSGTRYEQYF. The full variable domain, with the rest looked up from reference TRBV13 and TRBJ2-7, is AAGVIQSPRHLIKEKRETATLKCYPIPRHDTVYWYQQGPGQDPQFLISFYEKMQSDKGSIPDRFSAQQFSDYHSELNMSSLELGDSALYFCASSFSRSGTRYEQYFGPGTRLTVT.

The genes are TRBV18 and TRBJ2-5; 7 nucleotides match TRBD2. Germline CDR1 reads KGHSH; CDR2 reads LQKENI. V trimming: 1 base; J trimming: 5 bases; junction bases outside the gene matches: 1. This CDR3 is built from 13 residues. DNA for the CDR3: TGTGCCAGCTCACCACTGCGGGAGGAGACCCAGTACTTC. Translated: CASSPLREETQYF.

The chain recombines TRBV6-5 with TRBJ1-1, with a weak D call TRBD1 (6 bases). The CDR3 totals 13 residues. Germline assignment: CDR1 MNHEY and CDR2 SVGAGI. Trimming removed 10 bases at V and 3 bases at J, with 15 bases between. CDR3 sequence (DNA): TGTGCCACGGGGGGCGGACCGGACACTGAAGCTTTCTTT. It codes for CATGGGPDTEAFF.

The chain has TRBV19 and TRBJ1-2; TRBD1 matches 8 bases. Germline V CDR1 and CDR2: LNHDA, SQIVND (reference sequence). V lost 5 bases and J lost 3; bases outside the gene matches: 5. This CDR3 is built from 14 residues. The CDR3 nucleotides read TGTGCCAGTAGTGGGGACAGGAAACACTATGGCTACACCTTC. It is translated as CASSGDRKHYGYTF. The full variable domain, its missing parts supplied by reference TRBV19 and TRBJ1-2, is DGGITQSPKYLFRKEGQNVTLSCEQNLNHDAMYWYRQDPGQGLRLIYYSQIVNDFQKGDIAEGYSVSREKKESFPLTVTSAQKNPTAFYLCASSGDRKHYGYTFGSGTRLTVV.

This clone showed up just once. The rearrangement uses TRBV20-1 and TRBJ2-6, with 9 bases aligning to TRBD1. This CDR3 is 17 amino acids long. CDR1 is DFQATT, CDR2 SNEGSKA, per germline (reference sequence). V dropped 3 bases and J dropped 2; count of bases not matched to a gene: 8. This CDR3 reads CSASRDRGYTGANVLTF. As DNA, the CDR3 is TGCAGTGCTAGTCGAGACAGGGGGTATACTGGGGCCAACGTCCTGACTTTC.

This chain connects TRBV4-2 to TRBJ2-5, with 11 bases lining up with TRBD1. Trimming took 5 bases from V and 3 from J; bases not matched to a gene: 8. The CDR3 length is 16 residues. CDR1 is LGHNA, CDR2 YNFKEQ, per germline. The CDR3 here is CASSSRRTGGEETQYF. CDR3 in DNA: TGTGCCAGCAGCTCGCGTCGGACAGGGGGCGAAGAGACCCAGTACTTC.

The chain recombines TRBV6-5 with TRBJ1-2; 9 nucleotides line up with TRBD1. Per the germline V gene, CDR1 is MNHEY and CDR2 is SVGAGI. The CDR3 contains 13 residues. The J segment lost 12 bases and the V segment lost 6 bases, leaving 11 bases of the junction unmatched. CDR3 DNA sequence: TGTGCCAGCAGCCTCCCGGGACAGGGTTTCGACACCTTC. Amino acid sequence: CASSLPGQGFDTF.

This chain uses TRBV5-1 with TRBJ2-3, with TRBD2 identical over 7 bases. The CDR3 has 14 residues. Germline V gene sequence: CDR1 SGHRS, CDR2 YFSETQ. Germline trimming cut 5 bases from V and 3 bases from J; bases unmatched to any gene: 6. CDR3 DNA: TGCGCCAGCAGAGGGAGGGCCGGGACAGATACGCAGTATTTT. This encodes CASRGRAGTDTQYF.

This chain uses TRBV6-5 with TRBJ1-1; TRBD1 matches at 7 bases. Per the germline V gene, CDR1 is MNHEY and CDR2 is SVGAGI. This CDR3 is built from 12 residues. V shed 6 bases and J 8 bases; nucleotides not matched to a gene: 6. The CDR3 DNA follows: TGTGCCAGCAGCGCCATGACAGGGGAAGCTTTCTTT. Amino acids: CASSAMTGEAFF.

This clone was detected only once. This chain connects TRBV18 to TRBJ1-1; D ambiguous. Germline loops: CDR1 KGHSH, CDR2 LQKENI. Trimming removed 0 bases at V and 5 bases at J, with 7 bases between. There are 13 residues in the CDR3. CDR3 sequence reads: CASSPPGGTEAFF. The DNA for the CDR3 is TGTGCCAGCTCACCACCCGGCGGGACTGAAGCTTTCTTT.

The chain is built from TRBV25-1 and TRBJ1-2, with 7 bases matching TRBD1. V lost 6 bases, J lost 6 bases, and 10 bases stayed unmatched. The CDR3 consists of 14 residues. The germline V gene has CDR1 MGHDK and CDR2 SYGVNS. CDR3 sequence: CASRGTGQRNGYTF. The CDR3 region has the DNA TGTGCCAGCAGGGGCACGGGACAGAGAAATGGCTACACCTTC.

The chain carries TRBV18 and TRBJ2-7; 7 bases are shared with TRBD2. Germline lookup yields CDR1 KGHSH and CDR2 LQKENI. The V and J ends lost 1 base and 2 bases, in that order; junction bases with no gene match: 2. This CDR3 has 14 amino acids. This CDR3 is CASSPRDYPYEQYF. The CDR3 DNA is TGTGCCAGCTCACCACGGGACTATCCCTACGAGCAGTACTTC.

CDR3 sequence: CASSPNEGGSNQPQHF. DNA for the CDR3: TGTGCCAGCAGCCCAAATGAGGGAGGAAGCAATCAGCCCCAGCATTTT. V is TRBV28 and J is TRBJ1-5, with unresolved D. V was trimmed by 6 bases and J by 1 base, leaving 16 bases between them. The CDR3 is 16 amino acids. The germline gives CDR1 MDHEN, CDR2 SYDVKM.

The chain has TRBV20-1 and TRBJ2-3; 11 nucleotides agree with TRBD2. J lost 3 bases, V lost 3 bases, and 8 bases had no gene match. Germline V lookup: CDR1 DFQATT, CDR2 SNEGSKA (reference sequence). This CDR3 is 16 amino acids long. For the CDR3, the DNA is TGCAGTGCTAGTAACCAGCCTAGCGGGGGGACAGATACGCAGTATTTT. The encoded protein is CSASNQPSGGTDTQYF.

This chain uses TRBV27 with TRBJ2-2; D possibly corresponds to TRBD2 (5 bases). Germline lookup yields CDR1 MNHEY and CDR2 SMNVEV (reference sequence). The CDR3 length is 13 residues. V was pared by 0 bases and J by 6 bases, with 5 bases between. The CDR3: CASSLSGAGELFF. DNA of the CDR3: TGTGCCAGCAGTTTATCCGGGGCCGGGGAGCTGTTTTTT.

This chain connects TRBV5-1 to TRBJ1-4, with D uncertain. Trimming left V 7 bases short and J 2 bases short, with 9 bases between. The CDR3 runs 13 residues. Per the germline V gene, CDR1 is SGHRS and CDR2 is YFSETQ. This CDR3 is CASARETNEKLFF. For the CDR3, the DNA is TGCGCCAGCGCGCGGGAGACTAATGAAAAACTGTTTTTT.

The chain joins TRBV5-5 to TRBJ1-3; D is uncertain. The V and J ends lost 2 bases and 4 bases respectively, with 4 bases between them. CDR3 length: 12 residues. The germline V gene encodes CDR1 SGHKS and CDR2 YYEKEE (reference sequence). CDR3 bases: TGTGCCAGCAGCTTACGGGGAAACACCATATATTTT. Protein product: CASSLRGNTIYF.

The V and J genes are TRBV6-4 and TRBJ2-2, with D possibly being TRBD2 (5 bases). CDR1 and CDR2 from the germline V gene are MRHNA and SNTAGT. The CDR3 sequence is 15 residues long. The germline V and J ends were trimmed by 6 bases and 0 bases, with 11 bases remaining between them. CDR3 bases: TGTGCCAGCAGGAAGGACTCGGCGAACACCGGGGAGCTGTTTTTT. Protein sequence: CASRKDSANTGELFF.

The chain recombines TRBV6-5 with TRBJ2-7; D unclear. Germline V CDR1 and CDR2: MNHEY, SVGAGI. V was clipped by 8 bases and J by 0 bases, with 14 bases between them. The CDR3 is 14 residues long. CDR3 sequence: CASRPLHSSYEQYF. CDR3 bases: TGTGCCAGCCGTCCCCTTCACAGCTCCTACGAGCAGTACTTC.

This chain connects TRBV27 to TRBJ1-2; D not resolved. The CDR3 has 12 residues. V was pared by 8 bases and J by 12 bases, with 19 bases between. From germline, CDR1 is MNHEY and CDR2 SMNVEV (reference sequence). CDR3 sequence reads: CASGSTSRGNTF. The CDR3 DNA reads TGTGCCAGCGGAAGTACAAGCCGAGGCAACACCTTC.

The table lists this clone with a count of one. The V call is TRBV15, the J call TRBJ2-1; 8 bases agree with TRBD2. Trimming removed 0 bases from V and 14 bases from J; junction bases left unmatched: 12. The CDR3 runs 15 residues. Per the germline V gene, CDR1 is LNHNV and CDR2 is YYDKDF (reference sequence). The CDR3 nucleotides read TGTGCCACCAGCAGAGAACGGGGACTAGAGGGTCAAAAGTTCTTC. Its protein product is CATSRERGLEGQKFF.

This clone came up once. The chain employs TRBV18 and TRBJ1-4, with D tentatively TRBD1 (5 bases). The V and J ends lost 3 bases and 8 bases respectively, with 16 bases between them. CDR1 and CDR2 from the germline V gene are KGHSH and LQKENI. The CDR3 extends over 15 amino acids. CDR3 bases: TGTGCCAGCTCACCCTACAGGCAAGGAAAGGAAAAACTGTTTTTT. Translating it yields CASSPYRQGKEKLFF.

The rearrangement uses TRBV19 and TRBJ1-5; 7 bases fit TRBD1. Germline lookup yields CDR1 LNHDA and CDR2 SQIVND (reference sequence). The V and J ends lost 4 bases and 10 bases, in that order; junction bases with no gene match: 13. This CDR3 is 15 amino acids long. CDR3 coding DNA: TGTGCCAGTAGTACTTCGGGACAGTTCGATCGACCCCAGCATTTT. As protein: CASSTSGQFDRPQHF.

The table lists this clone with a count of one. CDR3 sequence: CASSQQGLKGYTF. CDR3 bases: TGTGCCAGCAGTCAACAGGGTCTGAAGGGCTACACCTTC. The gene calls are TRBV2 and TRBJ1-2; possible D gene TRBD1, 6 bases. The germline V and J ends were trimmed by 5 bases and 8 bases, with 15 bases remaining between them. This CDR3 is 13 amino acids long. The germline CDR1 and CDR2 sequences are SNHLY and FYNNEI. Together with reference TRBV2 and TRBJ1-2, the CDR3 gives the full variable domain: EPEVTQTPSHQVTQMGQEVILRCVPISNHLYFYWYRQILGQKVEFLVSFYNNEISEKSEIFDDQFSVERPDGSNFTLKIRSTKLEDSAMYFCASSQQGLKGYTFGSGTRLTVV.

The CDR3 reads CASKLDSNTGELFF. The CDR3 nucleotides read TGTGCCAGCAAACTCGACTCGAACACCGGGGAGCTGTTTTTT. V gene TRBV7-9 combines with J gene TRBJ2-2; D remains unclear. This CDR3 is 14 amino acids long. Trimming cost V 7 bases and J 0 bases, with 9 bases left between them. Looked up from germline, CDR1 is SEHNR and CDR2 is FQNEAQ (reference sequence).